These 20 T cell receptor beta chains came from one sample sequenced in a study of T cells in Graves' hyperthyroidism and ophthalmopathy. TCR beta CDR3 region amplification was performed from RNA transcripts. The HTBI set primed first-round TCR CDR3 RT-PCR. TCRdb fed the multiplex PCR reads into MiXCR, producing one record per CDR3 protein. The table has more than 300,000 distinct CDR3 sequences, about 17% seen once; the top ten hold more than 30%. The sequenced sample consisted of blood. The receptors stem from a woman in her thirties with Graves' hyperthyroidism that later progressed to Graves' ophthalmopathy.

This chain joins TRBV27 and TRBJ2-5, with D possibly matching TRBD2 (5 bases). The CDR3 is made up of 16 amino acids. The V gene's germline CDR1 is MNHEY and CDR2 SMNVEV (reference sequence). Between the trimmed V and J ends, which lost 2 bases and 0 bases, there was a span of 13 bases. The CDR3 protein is CASSLEASRYQETQYF. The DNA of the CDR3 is TGTGCCAGCAGTTTAGAGGCTAGCAGGTACCAAGAGACCCAGTACTTC.

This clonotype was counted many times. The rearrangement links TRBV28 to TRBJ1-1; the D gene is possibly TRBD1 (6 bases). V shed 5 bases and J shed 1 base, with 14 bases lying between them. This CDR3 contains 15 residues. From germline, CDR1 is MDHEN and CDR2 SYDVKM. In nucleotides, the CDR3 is TGTGCCAGCAGTATCCAGGGGCTAGAGAACACTGAAGCTTTCTTT. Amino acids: CASSIQGLENTEAFF.

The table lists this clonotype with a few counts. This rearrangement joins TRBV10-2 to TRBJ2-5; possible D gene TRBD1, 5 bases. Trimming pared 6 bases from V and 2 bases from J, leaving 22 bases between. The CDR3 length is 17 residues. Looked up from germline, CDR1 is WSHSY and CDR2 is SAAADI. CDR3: CASSASVYRSPQETQYF. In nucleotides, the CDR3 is TGCGCCAGCAGCGCCAGCGTCTACAGGAGCCCTCAAGAGACCCAGTACTTC.

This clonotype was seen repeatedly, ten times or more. The CDR3: CASSPPGNWPPLHF. The CDR3 nucleotides are TGTGCCAGCAGTCCCCCAGGGAATTGGCCACCCCTCCACTTT. The chain combines TRBV12-3 or TRBV12-4 with TRBJ1-6, with a tentative D call TRBD1 (5 bases). V lost 5 bases, J lost 11 bases, and 16 bases lay in between. This CDR3 has 14 residues.

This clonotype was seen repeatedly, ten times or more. The CDR3 bases are TGCAGTGCTAGAGGACCGGGACTAGCGTCTAATGAGCAGTTCTTC. As protein: CSARGPGLASNEQFF. The chain carries TRBV20-1 and TRBJ2-1, with TRBD2 matching over 10 bases. Germline-derived CDR1 and CDR2 are DFQATT and SNEGSKA (reference sequence). The V and J ends lost 1 base and 7 bases, in that order; junction bases with no gene match: 7. The CDR3 consists of 15 residues.

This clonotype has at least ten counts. The CDR3: CSVEGSPREQYF. DNA of the CDR3: TGCAGCGTTGAAGGTTCCCCCCGGGAGCAGTACTTC. The genes are TRBV29-1 and TRBJ2-7; D call uncertain. The CDR3 contains 12 residues. V was shortened by 1 base and J by 7 bases, with 11 bases between the two germline ends. Germline-derived CDR1 and CDR2 are SQVTM and ANQGSEA.

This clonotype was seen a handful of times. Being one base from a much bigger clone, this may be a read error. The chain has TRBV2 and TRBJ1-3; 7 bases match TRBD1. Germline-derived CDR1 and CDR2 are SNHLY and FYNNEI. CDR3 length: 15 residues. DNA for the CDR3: TGTGCCTGCAGTTACGGGACAGCCTCTGGAAACACCATATATTTT. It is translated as CACSYGTASGNTIYF. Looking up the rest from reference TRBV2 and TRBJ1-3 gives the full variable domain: EPEVTQTPSHQVTQMGQEVILRCVPISNHLYFYWYRQILGQKVEFLVSFYNNEISEKSEIFDDQFSVERPDGSNFTLKIRSTKLEDSAMYFCACSYGTASGNTIYFGEGSWLTVV.

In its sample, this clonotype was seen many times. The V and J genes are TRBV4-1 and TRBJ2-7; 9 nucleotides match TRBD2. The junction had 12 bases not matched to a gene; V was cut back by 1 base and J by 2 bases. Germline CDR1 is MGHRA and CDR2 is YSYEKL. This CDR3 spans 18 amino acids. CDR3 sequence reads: CASSQARLAGLSPYEQYF. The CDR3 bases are TGCGCCAGCAGCCAAGCGAGGCTAGCGGGACTTTCCCCCTACGAGCAGTACTTC.

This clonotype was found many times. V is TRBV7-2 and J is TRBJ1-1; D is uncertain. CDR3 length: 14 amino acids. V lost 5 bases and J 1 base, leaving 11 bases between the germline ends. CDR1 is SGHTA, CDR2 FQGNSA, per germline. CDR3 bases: TGTGCCAGCAGCCCCCGGCGCGGGAACACTGAAGCTTTCTTT. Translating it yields CASSPRRGNTEAFF.

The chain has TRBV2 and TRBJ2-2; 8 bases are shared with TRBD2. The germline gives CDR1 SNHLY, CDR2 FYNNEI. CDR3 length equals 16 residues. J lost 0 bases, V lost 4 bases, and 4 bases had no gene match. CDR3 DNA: TGTGCCAGCAGTGTTTCTAGCGGGTCGAACACCGGGGAGCTGTTTTTT. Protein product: CASSVSSGSNTGELFF. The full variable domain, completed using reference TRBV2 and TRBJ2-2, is EPEVTQTPSHQVTQMGQEVILRCVPISNHLYFYWYRQILGQKVEFLVSFYNNEISEKSEIFDDQFSVERPDGSNFTLKIRSTKLEDSAMYFCASSVSSGSNTGELFFGEGSRLTVL.

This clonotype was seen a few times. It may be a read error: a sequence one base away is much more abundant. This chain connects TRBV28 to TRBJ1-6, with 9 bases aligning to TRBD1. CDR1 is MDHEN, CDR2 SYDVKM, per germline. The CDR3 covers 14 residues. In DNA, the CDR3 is TGTGCCAACAGTCTGGGGACAGGGTGGACACCCCTCCACTTT. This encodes CANSLGTGWTPLHF.

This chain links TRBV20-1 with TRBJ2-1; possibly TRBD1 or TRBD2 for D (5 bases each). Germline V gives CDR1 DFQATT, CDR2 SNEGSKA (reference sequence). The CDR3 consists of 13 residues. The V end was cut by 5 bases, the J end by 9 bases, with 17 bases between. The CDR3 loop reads CSASPGPRGEQFF. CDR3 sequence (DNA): TGCAGTGCTTCACCGGGACCTCGGGGTGAGCAGTTCTTC.

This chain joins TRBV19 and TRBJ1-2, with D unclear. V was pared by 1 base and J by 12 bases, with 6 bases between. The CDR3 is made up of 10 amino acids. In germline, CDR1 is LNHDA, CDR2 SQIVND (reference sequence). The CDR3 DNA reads TGTGCCAGTAGTATAGCAAGTGACACCTTC. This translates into CASSIASDTF.

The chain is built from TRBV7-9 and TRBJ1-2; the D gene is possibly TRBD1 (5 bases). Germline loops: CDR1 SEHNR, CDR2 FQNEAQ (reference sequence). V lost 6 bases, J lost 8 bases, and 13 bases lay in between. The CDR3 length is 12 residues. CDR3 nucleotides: TGTGCCAGCAGTCTCGCAGGGCTAGGCTACACCTTC. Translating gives CASSLAGLGYTF.

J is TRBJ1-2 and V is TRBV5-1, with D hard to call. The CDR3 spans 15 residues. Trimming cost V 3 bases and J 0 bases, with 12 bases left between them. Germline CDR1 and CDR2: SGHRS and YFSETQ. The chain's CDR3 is CASSSGLQANYGYTF. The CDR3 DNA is TGCGCCAGCAGCTCTGGACTCCAAGCTAACTATGGCTACACCTTC.

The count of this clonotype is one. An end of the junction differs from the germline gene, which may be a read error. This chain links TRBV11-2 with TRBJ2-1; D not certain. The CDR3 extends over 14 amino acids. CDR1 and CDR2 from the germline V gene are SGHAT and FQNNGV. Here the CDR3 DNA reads TGTGCCAGCAGCTTCGTTACCCAAGTCGATGAGCAGTGCTTC. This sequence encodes CASSFVTQVDEQCF. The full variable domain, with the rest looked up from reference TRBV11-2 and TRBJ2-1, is EAGVAQSPRYKIIEKRQSVAFWCNPISGHATLYWYQQILGQGPKLLIQFQNNGVVDDSQLPKDRFSAERLKGVDSTLKIQPAKLEDSAVYLCASSFVTQVDEQCFGPGTRLTVL.

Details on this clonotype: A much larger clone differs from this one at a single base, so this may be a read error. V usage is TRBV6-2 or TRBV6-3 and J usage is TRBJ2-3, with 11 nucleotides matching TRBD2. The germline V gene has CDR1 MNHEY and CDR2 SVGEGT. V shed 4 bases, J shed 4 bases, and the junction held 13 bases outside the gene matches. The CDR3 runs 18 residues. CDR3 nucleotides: TGTGCCAGCAGTTTTCAGGGACTAGCGGCACTTAGCGCAGATACGCAGTATTTT. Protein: CASSFQGLAALSADTQYF.

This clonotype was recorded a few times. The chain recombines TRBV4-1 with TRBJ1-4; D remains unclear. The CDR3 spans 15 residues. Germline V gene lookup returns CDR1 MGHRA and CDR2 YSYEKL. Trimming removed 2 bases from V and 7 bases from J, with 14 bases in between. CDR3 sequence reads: CASSQLVGGGEKLFF. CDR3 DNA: TGCGCCAGCAGCCAACTTGTGGGTGGTGGTGAAAAACTGTTTTTT.

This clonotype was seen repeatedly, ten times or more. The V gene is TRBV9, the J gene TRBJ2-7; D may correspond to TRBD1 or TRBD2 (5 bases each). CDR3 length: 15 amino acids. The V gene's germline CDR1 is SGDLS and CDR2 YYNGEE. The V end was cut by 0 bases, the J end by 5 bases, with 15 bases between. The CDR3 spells CASSVDLGARDEQYF. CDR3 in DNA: TGTGCCAGCAGCGTAGATCTTGGGGCGAGGGACGAGCAGTACTTC.

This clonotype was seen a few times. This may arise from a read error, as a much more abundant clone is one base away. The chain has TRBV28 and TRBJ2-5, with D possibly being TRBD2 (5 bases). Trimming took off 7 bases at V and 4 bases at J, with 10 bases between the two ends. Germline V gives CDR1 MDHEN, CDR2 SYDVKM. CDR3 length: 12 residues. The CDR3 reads CASNAGRETQYF. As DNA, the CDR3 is TGTGCCAGCAACGCGGGCCGAGAGACCCAGTACTTC.